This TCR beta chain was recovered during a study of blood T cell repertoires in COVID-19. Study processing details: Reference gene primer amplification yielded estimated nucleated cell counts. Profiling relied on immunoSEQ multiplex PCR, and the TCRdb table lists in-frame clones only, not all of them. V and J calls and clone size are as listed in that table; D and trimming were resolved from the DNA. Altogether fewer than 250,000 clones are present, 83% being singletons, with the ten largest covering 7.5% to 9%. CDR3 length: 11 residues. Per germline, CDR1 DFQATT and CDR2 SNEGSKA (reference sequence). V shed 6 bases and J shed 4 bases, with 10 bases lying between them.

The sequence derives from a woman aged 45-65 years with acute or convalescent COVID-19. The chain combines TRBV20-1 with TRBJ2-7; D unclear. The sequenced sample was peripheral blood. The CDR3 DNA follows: TGCAGTGCAGCGCAGAGATACGAGCAGTACTTC. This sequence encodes CSAAQRYEQYF.